Below, 9 T cell receptor beta chains from the same sample are listed, as sequenced in a study of T cell changes during pregnancy in multiple sclerosis. The data were produced by immunoSEQ multiplex PCR, yet TCRdb's version contains in-frame clones alone and is incomplete. The table shows about 64,000 clones, with approximately 91% occurring only once. Sequenced material: peripheral blood, taken in the second trimester of pregnancy. The receptors stem from a female donor with multiple sclerosis, enrolled in a pregnancy study.

This chain links TRBV6-6 with TRBJ2-7, with D perhaps TRBD1 (6 bases). Deletions cut 7 bases from V and 6 bases from J, with 19 bases between. From germline, CDR1 is MNHNY and CDR2 SVGAGI (reference sequence). This CDR3 contains 14 residues. CDR3 in amino acids: CASTPPGHQFEQYF. CDR3 sequence (DNA): TGTGCCAGCACCCCCCCGGGACACCAATTCGAGCAGTACTTC.

The chain joins TRBV4-3 to TRBJ2-1; 8 positions match TRBD1. V gave up 2 bases and J gave up 7 bases; unmatched junction bases: 4. The CDR3 consists of 14 residues. Germline V gene data show CDR1 as LGHNA and CDR2 as YSLEER. CDR3 coding DNA: TGCGCCAGCAGCCAACGGACAGGGAGTAATGAGCAGTTCTTC. It specifies CASSQRTGSNEQFF.

This clone has just a few counts. The gene calls are TRBV4-3 and TRBJ1-1, with D uncertain. Trimming left V 0 bases short and J 1 base short, with 6 bases between. The germline CDR1 and CDR2 sequences are LGHNA and YSLEER. The CDR3 consists of 14 residues. This CDR3 is CASSQDEQNTEAFF. The CDR3 DNA reads TGCGCCAGCAGCCAAGATGAGCAGAACACTGAAGCTTTCTTT.

The rearrangement uses TRBV5-4 and TRBJ1-1, with D hard to call. The germline V and J ends were trimmed by 4 bases and 7 bases, with 20 bases remaining between them. CDR3 length: 15 residues. Germline V gene data show CDR1 as SGHNT and CDR2 as YYREEE (reference sequence). The CDR3 protein is CASSPRVGLADEAFF. The CDR3 DNA reads TGTGCCAGCAGCCCCCGGGTTGGACTAGCTGATGAAGCTTTCTTT.

The gene calls are TRBV5-4 and TRBJ2-7; 7 bases agree with TRBD2. The CDR3 spans 14 residues. Germline V gene sequence: CDR1 SGHNT, CDR2 YYREEE (reference sequence). J lost 4 bases, V lost 2 bases, and 6 bases had no gene match. The CDR3 sequence is CASSFGEGLYEQYF. The CDR3 coding sequence is TGTGCCAGCAGCTTCGGGGAGGGGCTTTACGAGCAGTACTTC.

This chain connects TRBV27 to TRBJ2-2; tentative D call: TRBD2 (5 bases). The V and J ends lost 3 bases and 6 bases respectively, with 11 bases between them. CDR3 length equals 14 residues. CDR1 is MNHEY, CDR2 SMNVEV, per germline (reference sequence). The CDR3 protein is CASSLAYGAGELFF. CDR3 DNA sequence: TGTGCCAGCAGTTTGGCCTACGGGGCCGGGGAGCTGTTTTTT.

This clone was observed a single time. The J gene is TRBJ2-1, the V gene TRBV5-1; 12 nucleotides line up with TRBD1. V trimming: 3 bases; J trimming: 10 bases; junction bases outside the gene matches: 5. This CDR3 has 14 amino acids. Germline lookup yields CDR1 SGHRS and CDR2 YFSETQ. CDR3 loop: CASSSGQGAVEQFF. CDR3 DNA sequence: TGCGCCAGCAGCTCGGGACAGGGGGCGGTCGAGCAGTTCTTC. Full variable domain (missing parts from reference TRBV5-1 and TRBJ2-1): KAGVTQTPRYLIKTRGQQVTLSCSPISGHRSVSWYQQTPGQGLQFLFEYFSETQRNKGNFPGRFSGRQFSNSRSEMNVSTLELGDSALYLCASSSGQGAVEQFFGPGTRLTVL.

The J gene is TRBJ1-1, the V gene TRBV30; 7 bases match TRBD1. V was clipped by 2 bases and J by 0 bases; unmatched bases: 6. From germline, CDR1 is GTSNPN and CDR2 SVGIG (reference sequence). The CDR3 is 15 residues long. The CDR3 bases are TGTGCCTGGAGTCCTCTGGACAGGATGAACACTGAAGCTTTCTTT. It codes for CAWSPLDRMNTEAFF.

The chain carries TRBV27 and TRBJ2-5, with D possibly being TRBD2 (6 bases). The CDR3 is 16 amino acids. Per germline, CDR1 MNHEY and CDR2 SMNVEV (reference sequence). Trimming removed 5 bases at V and 5 bases at J, with 21 bases between. The CDR3: CASSPTLGDFKETQYF. The CDR3, as DNA: TGTGCCAGCAGTCCGACCTTAGGGGACTTTAAGGAGACCCAGTACTTC.